Presented here are 16 T cell receptor beta chains from one specimen sequenced in a study of T cell responses to AZD1222 COVID-19 vaccine. Using immunoSEQ multiplex PCR, the repertoire was profiled, and TCRdb retains in-frame clones only, with some absent. This table holds under 150,000 clones, 80% to 90% found once. The specimen comprised peripheral blood, sampled on day 0 of AZD1222 vaccination. All receptors derive from an adult in good health.

The chain joins TRBV24-1 to TRBJ2-2; 10 bases are a match to TRBD2. J gave up 0 bases and V 2 bases, and 5 bases lay outside the gene matches. The CDR3 is 18 amino acids. In germline, CDR1 is KGHDR, CDR2 SFDVKD. CDR3 nucleotide sequence: TGTGCCACCAGTGATTACCCGCTAGCGGGGGCGAACACCGGGGAGCTGTTTTTT. It translates to CATSDYPLAGANTGELFF.

V is TRBV19 and J is TRBJ1-5; possible D gene TRBD1, 6 bases. The CDR3 has 17 amino acids. CDR1 is LNHDA, CDR2 SQIVND, per germline (reference sequence). Between the trimmed V and J ends, which lost 7 bases and 0 bases, there was a span of 19 bases. DNA for the CDR3: TGTGCCAGTACCCGGTCACAGGGCGGGTTTAGCAATCAGCCCCAGCATTTT. It is translated as CASTRSQGGFSNQPQHF.

The genes are TRBV6-2 or TRBV6-3 and TRBJ1-1, with a weak D call TRBD1 (6 bases). CDR1 is MNHEY and CDR2 is SVGEGT in the germline V gene. V was pared by 0 bases and J by 1 base, with 9 bases between. The length of the CDR3 is 15 residues. CDR3 nucleotide sequence: TGTGCCAGCAGTTACTCGGGGGCAGGGAACACTGAAGCTTTCTTT. Translating it yields CASSYSGAGNTEAFF.

V and J are TRBV5-1 and TRBJ2-3; 11 bases agree with TRBD2. Germline trimming cut 1 base from V and 4 bases from J; bases unmatched to any gene: 2. CDR1 and CDR2 from the germline V gene are SGHRS and YFSETQ. This CDR3 contains 15 residues. For the CDR3, the DNA is TGCGCCAGCAGCTTGACTAGCGGGGGTTCAGATACGCAGTATTTT. Protein sequence: CASSLTSGGSDTQYF.

The chain uses TRBV12-5 and TRBJ2-4; TRBD1 matches at 8 bases. This CDR3 comprises 14 residues. The V and J ends lost 5 bases and 7 bases, in that order; junction bases with no gene match: 7. The germline V gene encodes CDR1 LGHNT and CDR2 FRNRAP. The CDR3 spells CASGHGQGKNIQYF. The CDR3 DNA follows: TGTGCTAGTGGTCATGGACAGGGAAAGAACATTCAGTACTTC.

The chain carries TRBV18 and TRBJ1-3; D ambiguous. Trimming cost V 1 base and J 1 base, with 8 bases left between them. In germline, CDR1 is KGHSH, CDR2 LQKENI. This CDR3 has 15 residues. The CDR3 region has the DNA TGTGCCAGCTCACCACTAGACACATCTGGAAACACCATATATTTT. This encodes CASSPLDTSGNTIYF.

The chain carries TRBV6-2 or TRBV6-3 and TRBJ2-1; 10 nucleotides agree with TRBD2. Trimming removed 5 bases from V and 8 bases from J; junction bases left unmatched: 12. The germline gives CDR1 MNHEY, CDR2 SVGEGT. CDR3 length equals 16 residues. The CDR3 nucleotides read TGTGCCAGCAGTCCGCCCGGGACTAGCGCCTTGCATGAGCAGTTCTTC. Amino acid sequence: CASSPPGTSALHEQFF.

This clone was seen once. The rearrangement joins TRBV5-1 to TRBJ2-7; 10 nucleotides line up with TRBD1. CDR3 size: 13 residues. The V segment lost 3 bases and the J segment 3 bases; nucleotides outside the gene matches: 0. In germline, CDR1 is SGHRS, CDR2 YFSETQ. The CDR3: CASSWDRGYEQYF. CDR3 nucleotide sequence: TGCGCCAGCAGCTGGGACAGGGGCTACGAGCAGTACTTC.

V gene TRBV27 combines with J gene TRBJ2-1, with TRBD1 matching 8 bases. Germline V gene data show CDR1 as MNHEY and CDR2 as SMNVEV (reference sequence). Germline trimming cut 6 bases from V and 6 bases from J; bases unmatched to any gene: 4. CDR3 length equals 13 residues. CDR3: CASRSTGVNEQFF. DNA of the CDR3: TGTGCCAGCAGATCGACAGGGGTCAATGAGCAGTTCTTC.

V usage is TRBV7-3 and J usage is TRBJ2-2; a weak D match, TRBD2 (5 bases). V was shortened by 2 bases and J by 7 bases, with 11 bases between the two germline ends. CDR1 is SGHTA and CDR2 is FQGTGA in the germline V gene. This CDR3 is 14 amino acids long. The CDR3 DNA reads TGTGCCAGCAGCTTAGGGGAGTCGAACGGGGAGCTGTTTTTT. It encodes CASSLGESNGELFF.

The chain recombines TRBV7-2 with TRBJ1-5; tentative D call: TRBD1 (6 bases). Germline values: CDR1 SGHTA, CDR2 FQGNSA. Trimming cost V 1 base and J 3 bases, with 13 bases left between them. The CDR3 length is 16 residues. CDR3 coding DNA: TGTGCCAGCAGCTTAGTCGAAGGGGGGGTCAATCAGCCCCAGCATTTT. This translates into CASSLVEGGVNQPQHF.

CDR3 loop: CAWSGRGGYSYEQYF. For the CDR3, the DNA is TGTGCCTGGAGTGGTCGGGGGGGTTACTCCTACGAGCAGTACTTC. The rearrangement joins TRBV30 to TRBJ2-7; 8 bases agree with TRBD2. V shed 1 base, J shed 0 bases, and the junction held 5 bases outside the gene matches. CDR3 length: 15 amino acids. Germline V gene lookup returns CDR1 GTSNPN and CDR2 SVGIG (reference sequence).

This chain connects TRBV9 to TRBJ1-2; a possible D gene is TRBD1 (6 bases). V was shortened by 4 bases and J by 7 bases, with 17 bases between the two germline ends. The germline V gene has CDR1 SGDLS and CDR2 YYNGEE. The CDR3 is 14 amino acids. CDR3 residues: CASSLVGGLGGYTF. Here the CDR3 DNA reads TGTGCCAGCAGCCTCGTCGGGGGGCTCGGTGGCTACACCTTC.

The J gene is TRBJ1-1, the V gene TRBV11-3; D unresolved. Trimming stripped 4 bases from V and 4 bases from J, with 13 bases between. The CDR3 has 14 residues. The germline gives CDR1 SGHNT, CDR2 YENEEA. The CDR3 loop is CASSSSSLSTEAFF. The CDR3, as DNA: TGTGCCAGCAGCTCGTCTTCTCTGAGCACTGAAGCTTTCTTT.

The chain employs TRBV7-9 and TRBJ1-2, with TRBD1 matching 9 bases. The CDR3 is 14 residues long. The V gene's germline CDR1 is SEHNR and CDR2 FQNEAQ (reference sequence). The ends lost 5 bases at V and 4 bases at J; junction bases unmatched: 5. The CDR3 here is CASSQGQGPYGYTF. In DNA, the CDR3 is TGTGCCAGCAGCCAGGGACAGGGTCCCTATGGCTACACCTTC.

This clone was counted a single time. The chain combines TRBV3-1 (or the pseudogene TRBV3-2) with TRBJ2-3; TRBD2 matches 14 bases. The CDR3 is 22 amino acids. V lost 0 bases, J lost 3 bases, and 17 bases stayed unmatched. Germline CDR1 is LGHDT and CDR2 is YNNKEL (reference sequence). CDR3: CASSQDRVRGTSGSLRTDTQYF. DNA for the CDR3: TGTGCCAGCAGCCAAGATCGGGTTCGGGGGACTAGCGGGAGTCTGAGGACAGATACGCAGTATTTT.